The TCR beta chain described here comes from a study of cytomegalovirus exposure and HLA in healthy donors. The V end lost 3 bases, the J end lost 2 bases, and 14 bases lay between the germline ends. There are 16 residues in the CDR3. Germline V lookup: CDR1 MDHEN, CDR2 SYDVKM. The assay was immunoSEQ multiplex PCR, and TCRdb's table has in-frame clones only and misses some. The sample comprises some 140,000 clones, about 82% of which are singletons, and about 1.9% rests with the top ten. The sample comprised PBMCs. The chain joins TRBV28 to TRBJ1-5; D is uncertain. The TCR was taken from a human donor in good health. The CDR3 loop reads CASSFGRPYGNQPQHF. CDR3 bases: TGTGCCAGCAGTTTTGGCAGGCCTTACGGCAATCAGCCCCAGCATTTT.